Presented here are 30 T cell receptor beta chains from one specimen sequenced in a study of blood T cell repertoires in COVID-19. Sequenced by immunoSEQ multiplex PCR; TCRdb stores in-frame clones only, minus some. This sample carries roughly 57,000 clones, around 79% of them seen once, and the ten largest clones take around 3.5%. Material for sequencing was peripheral blood. Source of these receptors: a man between 60 and 75 years old with acute or convalescent COVID-19.

The rearrangement uses TRBV27 and TRBJ1-6; the D gene is possibly TRBD1 (6 bases). The V and J ends lost 6 bases and 0 bases respectively, with 15 bases between them. The CDR3 totals 17 residues. Looked up from germline, CDR1 is MNHEY and CDR2 is SMNVEV (reference sequence). The CDR3 reads CASSKGMGASYNSPLHF. The DNA of the CDR3 is TGTGCCAGCAGCAAAGGGATGGGGGCCTCCTATAATTCACCCCTCCACTTT.

This clone was observed a handful of times. The J gene is TRBJ2-1, the V gene TRBV18, with TRBD2 matching over 11 bases. Trimming removed 1 base from V and 0 bases from J; junction bases left unmatched: 8. The CDR3 covers 19 residues. Germline V gene sequence: CDR1 KGHSH, CDR2 LQKENI. The CDR3: CASSPLAGGPRSSYNEQFF. The CDR3 region has the DNA TGTGCCAGCTCACCACTAGCGGGGGGGCCCAGGAGCTCCTACAATGAGCAGTTCTTC.

The gene calls are TRBV7-2 and TRBJ1-3; possibly TRBD1 for D (6 bases). The CDR3 is 15 amino acids. Trimming took 1 base from V and 4 from J, leaving 11 bases between them. The V gene's germline CDR1 is SGHTA and CDR2 FQGNSA. The CDR3 DNA follows: TGTGCCAGCAGCTTAGTTCCAGGGGCAGGAAACACCATATATTTT. Translated, it gives CASSLVPGAGNTIYF.

This sequence joins TRBV9 and TRBJ1-4; unclear D gene. CDR3 size: 19 residues. Germline-derived CDR1 and CDR2 are SGDLS and YYNGEE. The V end was cut by 0 bases, the J end by 7 bases, with 25 bases between. CDR3: CASSVESERTGKIGEKLFF. CDR3 DNA sequence: TGTGCCAGCAGCGTAGAGTCTGAAAGGACGGGAAAAATAGGTGAAAAACTGTTTTTT.

The V call is TRBV11-1, the J call TRBJ1-2; 9 bases match TRBD1. CDR3 length: 15 amino acids. Germline CDR1 reads SGHAT; CDR2 reads FQDESV (reference sequence). V was clipped by 5 bases and J by 2 bases; unmatched bases: 6. The CDR3 nucleotides read TGTGCCAGCAGCAAACAGGGGGCGACGAACTATGGCTACACCTTC. Translating it yields CASSKQGATNYGYTF.

CDR3 sequence reads: CASSLDRGLYNEQFF. CDR3 coding DNA: TGTGCCAGCAGTTTAGACAGGGGGCTTTACAATGAGCAGTTCTTC. V usage is TRBV2 and J usage is TRBJ2-1; 10 bases agree with TRBD1. This CDR3 comprises 15 residues. CDR1 and CDR2 from the germline V gene are SNHLY and FYNNEI. V lost 5 bases, J lost 4 bases, and 5 bases stayed unmatched.

The rearrangement links TRBV5-1 to TRBJ1-4; TRBD1 aligns across 7 bases. From germline, CDR1 is SGHRS and CDR2 YFSETQ. J lost 8 bases, V lost 3 bases, and 13 bases had no gene match. There are 16 residues in the CDR3. CDR3 in DNA: TGCGCCAGCAGCTACTACACGACAGGGTTAAGCGAAAAACTGTTTTTT. Amino acid sequence: CASSYYTTGLSEKLFF.

The chain employs TRBV19 and TRBJ1-1, with D possibly being TRBD1 (5 bases). The CDR3 consists of 16 residues. Germline V gene data show CDR1 as LNHDA and CDR2 as SQIVND (reference sequence). Trimming stripped 8 bases from V and 4 bases from J, with 23 bases between. CDR3 coding DNA: TGTGCCAGTGTAGACAGAATTAGCCTTTCCATCACTGAAGCTTTCTTT. It is translated as CASVDRISLSITEAFF.

This sequence joins TRBV19 and TRBJ1-1; possible D gene TRBD1, 6 bases. V gave up 0 bases and J gave up 1 base, with 9 bases separating them. The CDR3 consists of 15 residues. Germline loops: CDR1 LNHDA, CDR2 SQIVND (reference sequence). The DNA of the CDR3 is TGTGCCAGTAGTATAGAACAGGGAAGGAACACTGAAGCTTTCTTT. Translating gives CASSIEQGRNTEAFF.

The chain joins TRBV6-5 to TRBJ2-7, with TRBD2 matching 11 bases. Germline CDR1 and CDR2: MNHEY and SVGAGI. The CDR3 loop spans 15 amino acids. J gave up 4 bases and V 7 bases, and 9 bases lay outside the gene matches. The CDR3 coding sequence is TGTGCCAGCACCAGAACCCTAGCGGGGGGATACGAGCAGTACTTC. Its translation: CASTRTLAGGYEQYF.

The chain has TRBV7-8 and TRBJ1-1; the D is unclear. The V end was cut by 3 bases, the J end by 2 bases, with 7 bases between. The CDR3 is made up of 13 amino acids. The germline gives CDR1 SGHVS, CDR2 FQNEAQ. As DNA, the CDR3 is TGTGCCAGCAGCTTGGGAGCCAACACTGAAGCTTTCTTT. Residues: CASSLGANTEAFF.

The gene calls are TRBV20-1 and TRBJ2-7; maybe TRBD2 (6 bases). The CDR3 runs 16 residues. With 3 bases removed from V and 3 bases from J, the gap between germline ends came to 21 bases. Germline V gene data show CDR1 as DFQATT and CDR2 as SNEGSKA (reference sequence). CDR3 coding DNA: TGCAGTGCTAGTGAAATTCGAACCGGGACTGACTACGAGCAGTACTTC. The encoded protein is CSASEIRTGTDYEQYF.

The chain combines TRBV6-5 with TRBJ1-1; the D is unclear. V lost 1 base and J 1 base, leaving 4 bases between the germline ends. The CDR3 is 13 residues long. Germline V gene data show CDR1 as MNHEY and CDR2 as SVGAGI. The CDR3 reads CASSYYQNTEAFF. For the CDR3, the DNA is TGTGCCAGCAGTTACTATCAGAACACTGAAGCTTTCTTT.

V and J are TRBV20-1 and TRBJ2-1, with 12 positions matching TRBD2. Germline V lookup: CDR1 DFQATT, CDR2 SNEGSKA (reference sequence). Germline trimming cut 3 bases from V and 8 bases from J; bases unmatched to any gene: 11. CDR3 length equals 16 residues. Here the CDR3 reads CSASNVASGGADEQFF. CDR3 coding DNA: TGCAGTGCTAGTAACGTGGCTAGCGGGGGGGCCGATGAGCAGTTCTTC.

The V call is TRBV27, the J call TRBJ1-1; possibly TRBD1 for D (6 bases). This CDR3 spans 14 amino acids. Germline values: CDR1 MNHEY, CDR2 SMNVEV (reference sequence). Trimming took 2 bases from V and 1 from J, leaving 8 bases between them. CDR3 in amino acids: CASSLPGQNTEAFF. DNA of the CDR3: TGTGCCAGCAGTTTACCGGGACAGAACACTGAAGCTTTCTTT.

The chain recombines TRBV15 with TRBJ2-1, with a possible D match to TRBD2 (6 bases). The CDR3 loop spans 16 amino acids. V was shortened by 0 bases and J by 5 bases, with 14 bases between the two germline ends. The germline gives CDR1 LNHNV, CDR2 YYDKDF (reference sequence). The CDR3 nucleotides are TGTGCCACCAGCAGAGATCGTGGGCGGGGTAACAATGAGCAGTTCTTC. Protein product: CATSRDRGRGNNEQFF. The full variable domain, completed using reference TRBV15 and TRBJ2-1, is DAMVIQNPRYQVTQFGKPVTLSCSQTLNHNVMYWYQQKSSQAPKLLFHYYDKDFNNEADTPDNFQSRRPNTSFCFLDIRSPGLGDTAMYLCATSRDRGRGNNEQFFGPGTRLTVL.

This clone was seen more than once but under ten times. V and J are TRBV30 and TRBJ1-6; D is possibly TRBD1 (5 bases). V was clipped by 4 bases and J by 9 bases, with 16 bases between them. The CDR3 consists of 14 residues. Germline V gene sequence: CDR1 GTSNPN, CDR2 SVGIG (reference sequence). CDR3 sequence (DNA): TGTGCCTGGAACATGGGGGGAGGAAGTTCACCCCTCCACTTT. Its protein product is CAWNMGGGSSPLHF.

The chain links TRBV2 to TRBJ2-7; TRBD1 matches 10 bases. Looked up from germline, CDR1 is SNHLY and CDR2 is FYNNEI. J gave up 7 bases and V 2 bases, and 8 bases lay outside the gene matches. This CDR3 has 15 residues. The CDR3 sequence is CASSEKRTGGGEQYF. CDR3 sequence (DNA): TGTGCCAGCAGTGAAAAGCGGACAGGGGGAGGGGAGCAGTACTTC.

The DNA for the CDR3 is TGTGCCAGCAGCCGTGAGGCGCTAGCGGGGGGGCGGTGGGTAGATACGCAGTATTTT. Translation gives CASSREALAGGRWVDTQYF. The V and J genes are TRBV4-2 and TRBJ2-3, with 12 bases lining up with TRBD2. J lost 5 bases, V lost 4 bases, and 16 bases had no gene match. Germline-derived CDR1 and CDR2 are LGHNA and YNFKEQ. This CDR3 is built from 19 residues.

The chain employs TRBV30 and TRBJ1-5; D unclear. The CDR3 covers 13 residues. V was cut by 0 bases and J by 5 bases, with 8 bases left in between. Germline CDR1 is GTSNPN and CDR2 is SVGIG (reference sequence). The CDR3 coding sequence is TGTGCCTGGAGTGTAGCGGATTATCAGCCCCAGCATTTT. This encodes CAWSVADYQPQHF. Drawing the rest from reference TRBV30 and TRBJ1-5, the complete variable domain is SQTIHQWPATLVQPVGSPLSLECTVEGTSNPNLYWYRQAAGRGLQLLFYSVGIGQISSEVPQNLSASRPQDRQFILSSKKLLLSDSGFYLCAWSVADYQPQHFGDGTRLSIL.

The chain employs TRBV7-9 and TRBJ1-3, with D uncertain. The CDR3 sequence is 15 residues long. Trimming took off 1 base at V and 0 bases at J, with 7 bases between the two ends. Germline-derived CDR1 and CDR2 are SEHNR and FQNEAQ (reference sequence). The CDR3 spells CASSLGALSGNTIYF. The CDR3 nucleotides are TGTGCCAGCAGCTTAGGCGCCCTCTCTGGAAACACCATATATTTT.

Regarding this clone: The DNA is left out, because the CDR3 cannot be placed on it with certainty; the CDR3 is given as TCRdb lists it. The chain combines TRBV29-1 with TRBJ1-1. Germline V gene lookup returns CDR1 SQVTM and CDR2 ANQGSEA. The CDR3 is 8 residues long, counting both termini. CDR3 amino acids: CSVGRGTF.

The chain couples TRBV7-2 to TRBJ1-5; no definite D call. CDR3 size: 16 residues. Looked up from germline, CDR1 is SGHTA and CDR2 is FQGNSA. Trimming stripped 1 base from V and 0 bases from J, with 10 bases between. In DNA form, the CDR3 reads TGTGCCAGCAGCTTAGGTCCAGGACTTAGCAATCAGCCCCAGCATTTT. Protein sequence: CASSLGPGLSNQPQHF.

The chain has TRBV13 and TRBJ2-5, with 8 nucleotides matching TRBD2. V dropped 4 bases and J dropped 3; count of bases not matched to a gene: 7. Germline V gene lookup returns CDR1 PRHDT and CDR2 FYEKMQ (reference sequence). CDR3 length equals 15 residues. Written as DNA, the CDR3 is TGTGCCAGCAGCTCCCCGGGACTAGGAGAAGAGACCCAGTACTTC. Amino acid sequence: CASSSPGLGEETQYF.

The chain has TRBV11-2 and TRBJ2-5; D is unclear. CDR1 and CDR2 from the germline V gene are SGHAT and FQNNGV. The CDR3 has 11 amino acids. Trimming left V 5 bases short and J 5 bases short, with 6 bases between. The CDR3 loop reads CASSLSETQYF. The CDR3 DNA sequence: TGTGCCAGCAGCCTTTCGGAGACCCAGTACTTC.

V gene TRBV5-1 combines with J gene TRBJ2-5; 8 positions agree with TRBD1. The J segment lost 1 base and the V segment lost 0 bases, leaving 5 bases of the junction unmatched. This CDR3 has 16 amino acids. CDR1 and CDR2 from the germline V gene are SGHRS and YFSETQ. The CDR3 DNA reads as TGCGCCAGCAGCTTGGATCCCGGGACAGGCCAAGAGACCCAGTACTTC. It is translated as CASSLDPGTGQETQYF.

CDR3 sequence reads: CATSTGAAETQYF. CDR3 sequence (DNA): TGTGCCACCAGTACAGGGGCGGCGGAGACCCAGTACTTC. The chain links TRBV24-1 to TRBJ2-5; 7 bases match TRBD1. This CDR3 is 13 amino acids long. The J segment lost 5 bases and the V segment lost 6 bases, leaving 5 bases of the junction unmatched. CDR1 is KGHDR, CDR2 SFDVKD, per germline.

This rearrangement joins TRBV18 to TRBJ2-3, with TRBD1 matching 8 bases. Germline CDR1 and CDR2: KGHSH and LQKENI. The CDR3 consists of 15 residues. V shed 3 bases, J shed 3 bases, and the junction held 5 bases outside the gene matches. The CDR3: CASSPKDRVTDTQYF. As DNA, the CDR3 is TGTGCCAGCTCACCCAAGGACAGGGTAACAGATACGCAGTATTTT.

The chain uses TRBV6-5 and TRBJ1-2, with no clear D. From germline, CDR1 is MNHEY and CDR2 SVGAGI. Deletions cut 4 bases from V and 6 bases from J, with 18 bases between. This CDR3 has 15 amino acids. CDR3: CASSSPGGIMDGYTF. The CDR3 bases are TGTGCCAGCAGTTCCCCCGGCGGGATTATGGATGGCTACACCTTC.

This rearrangement joins TRBV5-1 to TRBJ2-2; D remains unclear. The CDR3 is 15 amino acids. Looked up from germline, CDR1 is SGHRS and CDR2 is YFSETQ. V lost 5 bases and J 2 bases, leaving 13 bases between the germline ends. Here the CDR3 DNA reads TGCGCCAGCAGGGTTGGGCTCATAAACACCGGGGAGCTGTTTTTT. Protein product: CASRVGLINTGELFF.